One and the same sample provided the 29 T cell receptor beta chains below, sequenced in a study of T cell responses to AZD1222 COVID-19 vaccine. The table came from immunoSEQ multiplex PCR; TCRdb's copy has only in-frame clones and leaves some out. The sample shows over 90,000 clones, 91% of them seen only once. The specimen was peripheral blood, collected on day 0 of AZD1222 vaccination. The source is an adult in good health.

CDR3 DNA sequence: TGTGCCAGCAGCCCCTTGGGCGGCCGCACAGATACGCAGTATTTT. Amino acids: CASSPLGGRTDTQYF. The chain uses TRBV14 and TRBJ2-3; D remains ambiguous. V was clipped by 4 bases and J by 1 base, with 12 bases between them. This CDR3 is 15 amino acids long. Germline V gene lookup returns CDR1 SGHDN and CDR2 FVKESK.

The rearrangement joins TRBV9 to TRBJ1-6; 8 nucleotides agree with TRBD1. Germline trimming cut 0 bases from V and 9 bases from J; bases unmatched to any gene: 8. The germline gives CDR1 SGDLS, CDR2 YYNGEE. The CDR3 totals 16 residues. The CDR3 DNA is TGTGCCAGCAGCGTAGGAGGCAGGGGGCCTGGTTCACCCCTCCACTTT. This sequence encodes CASSVGGRGPGSPLHF.

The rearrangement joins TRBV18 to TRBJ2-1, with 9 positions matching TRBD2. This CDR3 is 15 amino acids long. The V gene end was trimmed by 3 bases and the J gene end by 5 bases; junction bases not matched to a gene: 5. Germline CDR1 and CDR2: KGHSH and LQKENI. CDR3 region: CASSPLAGRDNEQFF. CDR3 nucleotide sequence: TGTGCCAGCTCACCCCTAGCGGGGCGGGACAATGAGCAGTTCTTC.

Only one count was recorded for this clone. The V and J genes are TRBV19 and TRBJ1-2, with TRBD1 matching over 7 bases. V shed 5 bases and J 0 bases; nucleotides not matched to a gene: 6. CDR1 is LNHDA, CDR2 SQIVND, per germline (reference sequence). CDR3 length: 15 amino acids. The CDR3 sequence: CASSLGQASNYGYTF. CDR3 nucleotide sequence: TGTGCCAGTAGTCTTGGACAGGCTTCTAACTATGGCTACACCTTC. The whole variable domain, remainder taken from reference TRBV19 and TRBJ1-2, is DGGITQSPKYLFRKEGQNVTLSCEQNLNHDAMYWYRQDPGQGLRLIYYSQIVNDFQKGDIAEGYSVSREKKESFPLTVTSAQKNPTAFYLCASSLGQASNYGYTFGSGTRLTVV.

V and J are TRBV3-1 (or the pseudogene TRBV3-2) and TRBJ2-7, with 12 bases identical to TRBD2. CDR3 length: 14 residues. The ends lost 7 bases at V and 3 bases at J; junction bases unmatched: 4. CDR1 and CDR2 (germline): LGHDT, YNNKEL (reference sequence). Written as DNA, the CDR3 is TGTGCCAGCACCCGGACTAGCGGGAACTACGAGCAGTACTTC. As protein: CASTRTSGNYEQYF.

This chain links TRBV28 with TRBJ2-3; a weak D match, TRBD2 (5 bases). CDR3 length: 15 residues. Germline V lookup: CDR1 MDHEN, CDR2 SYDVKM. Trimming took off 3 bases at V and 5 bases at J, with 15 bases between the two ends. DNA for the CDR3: TGTGCCAGCAGTTTCGGGGAGATCAGTGGAGATACGCAGTATTTT. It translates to CASSFGEISGDTQYF.

CDR3 nucleotides: TGCGCCAGCAGCCAAGATCTGGGGGCCACGGGAGACCAGTACTTC. Protein: CASSQDLGATGDQYF. The chain employs TRBV4-3 and TRBJ2-5; tentatively, D is TRBD1 or TRBD2 (6 bases each). CDR3 length: 15 amino acids. Germline V gene lookup returns CDR1 LGHNA and CDR2 YSLEER. The V and J ends lost 0 bases and 10 bases respectively, with 18 bases between them.

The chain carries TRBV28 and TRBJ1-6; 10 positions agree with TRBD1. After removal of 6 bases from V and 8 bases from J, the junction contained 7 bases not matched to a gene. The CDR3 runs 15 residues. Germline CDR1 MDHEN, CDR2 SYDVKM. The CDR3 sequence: CASRSDRGPYSPLHF. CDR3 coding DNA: TGTGCCAGCAGGTCCGACAGGGGGCCATATTCACCCCTCCACTTT.

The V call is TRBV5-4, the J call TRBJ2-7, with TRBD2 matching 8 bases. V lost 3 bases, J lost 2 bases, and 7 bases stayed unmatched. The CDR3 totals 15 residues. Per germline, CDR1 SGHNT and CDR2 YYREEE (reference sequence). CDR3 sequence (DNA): TGTGCCAGCAGCTCCTCCGGGACTAGTACCTACGAGCAGTACTTC. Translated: CASSSSGTSTYEQYF.

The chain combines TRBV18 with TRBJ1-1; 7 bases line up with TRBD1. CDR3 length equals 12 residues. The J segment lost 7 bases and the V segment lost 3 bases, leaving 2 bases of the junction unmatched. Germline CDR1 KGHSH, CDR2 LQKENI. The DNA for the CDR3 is TGTGCCAGCTCACCCGACAGGGTTGAAGCTTTCTTT. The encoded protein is CASSPDRVEAFF.

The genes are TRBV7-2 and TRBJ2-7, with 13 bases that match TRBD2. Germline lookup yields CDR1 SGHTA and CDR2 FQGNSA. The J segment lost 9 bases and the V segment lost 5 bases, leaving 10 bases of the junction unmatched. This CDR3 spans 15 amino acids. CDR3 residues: CASSPWTSGSEGQYF. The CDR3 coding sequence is TGTGCCAGCAGCCCGTGGACTAGCGGGAGTGAGGGGCAGTACTTC.

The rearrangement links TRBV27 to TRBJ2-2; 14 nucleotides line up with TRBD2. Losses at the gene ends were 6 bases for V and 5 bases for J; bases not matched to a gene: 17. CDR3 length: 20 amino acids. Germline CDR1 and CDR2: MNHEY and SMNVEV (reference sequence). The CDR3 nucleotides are TGTGCCAGCAGACCACGACTAGCGGGAGGGCGGGGGATTCTGACCGGGGAGCTGTTTTTT. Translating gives CASRPRLAGGRGILTGELFF.

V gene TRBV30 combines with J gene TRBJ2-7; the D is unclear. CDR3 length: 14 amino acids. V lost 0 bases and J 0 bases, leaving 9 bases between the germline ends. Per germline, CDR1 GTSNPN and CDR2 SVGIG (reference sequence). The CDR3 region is CAWSVLGNSYEQYF. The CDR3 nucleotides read TGTGCCTGGAGTGTACTTGGCAACTCCTACGAGCAGTACTTC.

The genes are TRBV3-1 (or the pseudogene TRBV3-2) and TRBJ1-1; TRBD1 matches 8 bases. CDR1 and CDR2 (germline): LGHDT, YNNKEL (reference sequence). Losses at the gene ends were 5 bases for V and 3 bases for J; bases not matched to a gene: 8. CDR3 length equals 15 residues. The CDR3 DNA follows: TGTGCCAGCAGCGACGGACAGGGTCGGGACACTGAAGCTTTCTTT. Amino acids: CASSDGQGRDTEAFF.

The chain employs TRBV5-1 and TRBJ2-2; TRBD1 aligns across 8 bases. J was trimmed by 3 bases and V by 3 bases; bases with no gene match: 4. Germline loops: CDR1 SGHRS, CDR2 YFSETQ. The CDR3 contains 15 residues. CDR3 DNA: TGCGCCAGCAGCTGGGGACAGGTGGACACCGGGGAGCTGTTTTTT. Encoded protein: CASSWGQVDTGELFF. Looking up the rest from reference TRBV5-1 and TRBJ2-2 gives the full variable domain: KAGVTQTPRYLIKTRGQQVTLSCSPISGHRSVSWYQQTPGQGLQFLFEYFSETQRNKGNFPGRFSGRQFSNSRSEMNVSTLELGDSALYLCASSWGQVDTGELFFGEGSRLTVL.

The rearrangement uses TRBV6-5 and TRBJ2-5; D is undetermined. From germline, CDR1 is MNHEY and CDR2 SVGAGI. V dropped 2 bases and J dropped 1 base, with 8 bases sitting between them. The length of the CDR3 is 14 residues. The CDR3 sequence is CASSYGYSQETQYF. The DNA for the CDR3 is TGTGCCAGCAGTTACGGGTATTCCCAAGAGACCCAGTACTTC.

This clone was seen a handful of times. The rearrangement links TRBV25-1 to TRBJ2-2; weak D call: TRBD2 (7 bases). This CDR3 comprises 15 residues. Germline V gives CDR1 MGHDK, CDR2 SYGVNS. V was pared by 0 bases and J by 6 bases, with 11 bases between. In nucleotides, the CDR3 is TGTGCCAGCAGTGAATACGGGGGGCTGGCCGGGGAGCTGTTTTTT. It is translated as CASSEYGGLAGELFF. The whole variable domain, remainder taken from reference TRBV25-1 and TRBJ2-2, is EADIYQTPRYLVIGTGKKITLECSQTMGHDKMYWYQQDPGMELHLIHYSYGVNSTEKGDLSSESTVSRIRTEHFPLTLESARPSHTSQYLCASSEYGGLAGELFFGEGSRLTVL.

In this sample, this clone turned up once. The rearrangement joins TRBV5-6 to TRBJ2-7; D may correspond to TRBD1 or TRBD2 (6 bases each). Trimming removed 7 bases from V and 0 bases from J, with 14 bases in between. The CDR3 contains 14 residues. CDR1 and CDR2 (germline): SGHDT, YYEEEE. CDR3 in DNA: TGTGCCAGCTGGGGGGCAGGGAGCTCCTACGAGCAGTACTTC. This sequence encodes CASWGAGSSYEQYF.

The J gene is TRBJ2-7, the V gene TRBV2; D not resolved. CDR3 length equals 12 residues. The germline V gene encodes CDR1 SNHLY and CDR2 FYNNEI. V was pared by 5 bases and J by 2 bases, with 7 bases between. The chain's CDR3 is CASSLSPYEQYF. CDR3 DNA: TGTGCCAGCAGTTTATCTCCCTACGAGCAGTACTTC.

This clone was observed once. The CDR3 reads CASSSWGRGGNTIYF. DNA for the CDR3: TGCGCCAGCAGCTCTTGGGGGCGAGGTGGAAACACCATATATTTT. V usage is TRBV5-1 and J usage is TRBJ1-3; a possible D gene is TRBD1 (6 bases). V lost 3 bases and J 3 bases, leaving 13 bases between the germline ends. Germline V gives CDR1 SGHRS, CDR2 YFSETQ. The CDR3 consists of 15 residues.

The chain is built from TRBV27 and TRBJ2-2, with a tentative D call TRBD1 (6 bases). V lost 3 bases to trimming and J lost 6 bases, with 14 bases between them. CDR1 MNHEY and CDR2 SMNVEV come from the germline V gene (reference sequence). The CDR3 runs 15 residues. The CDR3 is CASSFRRGRPGELFF. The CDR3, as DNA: TGTGCCAGCAGTTTCCGCAGGGGAAGGCCCGGGGAGCTGTTTTTT.

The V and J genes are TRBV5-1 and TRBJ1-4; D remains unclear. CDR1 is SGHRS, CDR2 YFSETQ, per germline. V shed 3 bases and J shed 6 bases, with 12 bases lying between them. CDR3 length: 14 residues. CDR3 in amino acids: CASSSQPGYEKLFF. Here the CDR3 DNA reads TGCGCCAGCAGCTCACAACCGGGATATGAAAAACTGTTTTTT.

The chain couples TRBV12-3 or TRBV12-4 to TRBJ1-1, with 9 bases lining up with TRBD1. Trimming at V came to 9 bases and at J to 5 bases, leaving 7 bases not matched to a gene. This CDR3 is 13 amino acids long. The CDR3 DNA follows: TGTGCCAGTCACAGGGGGCAGGGGACTGAAGCTTTCTTT. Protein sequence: CASHRGQGTEAFF.

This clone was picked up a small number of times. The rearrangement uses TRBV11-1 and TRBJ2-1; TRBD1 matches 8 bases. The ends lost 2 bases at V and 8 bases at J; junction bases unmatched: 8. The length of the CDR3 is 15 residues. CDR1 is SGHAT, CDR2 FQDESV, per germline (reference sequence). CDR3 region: CASSLSQGARDEQFF. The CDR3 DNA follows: TGTGCCAGCAGCTTATCTCAGGGGGCGCGGGATGAGCAGTTCTTC.

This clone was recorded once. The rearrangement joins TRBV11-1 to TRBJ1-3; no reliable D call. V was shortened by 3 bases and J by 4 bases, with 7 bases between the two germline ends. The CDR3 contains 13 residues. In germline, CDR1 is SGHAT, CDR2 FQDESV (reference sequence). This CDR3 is CASSFAGGNTIYF. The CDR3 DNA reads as TGTGCCAGCAGCTTCGCAGGAGGAAACACCATATATTTT.

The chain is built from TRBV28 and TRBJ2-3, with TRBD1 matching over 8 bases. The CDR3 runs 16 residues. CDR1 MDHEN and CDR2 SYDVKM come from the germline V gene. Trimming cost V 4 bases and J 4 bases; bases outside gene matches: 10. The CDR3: CASSSTGQGGPDTQYF. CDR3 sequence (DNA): TGTGCCAGCAGTTCGACCGGACAGGGTGGACCAGATACGCAGTATTTT.

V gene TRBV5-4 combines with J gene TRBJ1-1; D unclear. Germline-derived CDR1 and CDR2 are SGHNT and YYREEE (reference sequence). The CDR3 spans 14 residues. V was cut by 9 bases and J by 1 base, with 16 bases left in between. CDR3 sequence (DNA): TGTGCCACTGCGGACCCCCTTGGGAACACTGAAGCTTTCTTT. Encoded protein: CATADPLGNTEAFF.

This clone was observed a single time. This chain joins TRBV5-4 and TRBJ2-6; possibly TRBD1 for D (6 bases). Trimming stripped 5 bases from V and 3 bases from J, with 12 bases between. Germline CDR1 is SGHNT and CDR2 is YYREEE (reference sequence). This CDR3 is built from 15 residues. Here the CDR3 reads CASSLTGFGANVLTF. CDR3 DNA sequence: TGTGCCAGCAGTCTTACAGGGTTTGGGGCCAACGTCCTGACTTTC.

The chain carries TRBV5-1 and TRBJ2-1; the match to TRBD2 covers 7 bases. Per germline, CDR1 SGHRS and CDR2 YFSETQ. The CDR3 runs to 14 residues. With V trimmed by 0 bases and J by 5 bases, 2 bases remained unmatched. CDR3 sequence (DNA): TGCGCCAGCAGCTTGGAGCTAGCGGACAATGAGCAGTTCTTC. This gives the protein CASSLELADNEQFF.